This TCR beta chain is from a study of blood T cell repertoires in COVID-19 (TCRdb year 2020). Concerning the study at large: Collaborator samples came from the United States, Italy and Spain and covered acute and convalescent phases of COVID-19. The repertoires were made available in a free public database intended to serve as a resource for research on the immune response to SARS-CoV-2. The samples were drawn from the first 160 participants of the ongoing ImmuneRACE study and from some 1,300 subjects provided by 6 global collaborators. Deeply sampled blood TCRbeta repertoires from subjects exposed to, actively infected with, or recovered from COVID-19 were included in the dataset. Where available, HLA class I and class II types were obtained from metadata supplied by the sample provider rather than from assay-based typing. Sample metadata almost always included a de-identified subject ID, COVID-19 status, age in years and sex. The prospective study material was composed of cDNA or gDNA derived from T cells, B-cell-depleted T cells, or PBMCs. Summary of the overall study and its limitations: The quantity of clinical and demographic metadata differed by source and by participant and was supplied without curation.

To note about this clone: Its recognized antigen is unknown. One base away there is no much larger clone; base qualities are not given.

TCRbeta CDR3 regions were amplified from genomic DNA using the immunoSEQ Assay, a bias-controlled multiplex PCR. Regarding the original processing steps: The number of nucleated cells in each sample was estimated by amplification of reference gene primers within the assay. To quantify the absolute abundance of each unique TCRbeta CDR3 rearrangement, sequence reads were collapsed and filtered. For each sample, productive Simpson clonality was calculated by taking the square root of Simpson's diversity index across productive rearrangements. Not all clones reach the TCRdb copy of this immuneACCESS table, which keeps in-frame sequences only. Checked studies attribute under half of the gap to unresolved V genes and leave the rest unexplained. That table gives V, J and clone size, and the DNA gave D and trimming. In this sample the table shows approximately 80,000 clones, 90% of which occur a single time. The ten biggest clones cover around 0.96% of the sample.

Taken from the germline V gene (reference sequence), the CDR1 and CDR2 loops are LGHDT and YNNKEL. The CDR3 holds 15 amino acids from the cysteine to the phenylalanine. The read is trimmed to its CDR3 DNA, 45 bases read in frame from base 1. Unmatched junction bases come to 5, with V trimmed by 1 base and J by 5 bases. Each collaborating institution followed its own protocols to collect whole blood in K2EDTA tubes. Collaborator samples were shipped for TCRbeta analysis as frozen whole blood, isolated PBMCs, or DNA extracted from either sample type. This sequence was found in a woman aged 50 to 60 in a cohort sampled during active COVID-19. The sample was peripheral blood. The chain is assembled from TRBV3-1 (or the pseudogene TRBV3-2) and TRBJ2-1, with 7 middle bases fitting TRBD2. In nucleotide form, the sequence is TGTGCCAGCAGCCAAGCACTGCGGGGGAACAATGAGCAGTTCTTC. Translation gives CASSQALRGNNEQFF.